The 22 T cell receptor beta chains below all came from one sample that was sequenced in a study of blood T cell repertoires in COVID-19. Libraries were prepared by immunoSEQ multiplex PCR; TCRdb keeps only in-frame clonotypes and omits some of them. This table has around 60,000 clones, around 77% appearing once. Sequencing input: peripheral blood. The receptors were gathered from a man at least 80 years old with active or convalescent COVID-19.

The V and J genes are TRBV7-9 and TRBJ1-1; D is ambiguous. CDR1 SEHNR and CDR2 FQNEAQ come from the germline V gene (reference sequence). Trimming removed 5 bases at V and 8 bases at J, with 12 bases between. The CDR3 has 12 residues. For the CDR3, the DNA is TGTGCCAGCAGCCACCCCGGGAGGGAAGCTTTCTTT. Translation: CASSHPGREAFF.

The rearrangement links TRBV27 to TRBJ1-4; maybe TRBD1 (5 bases). The V gene's germline CDR1 is MNHEY and CDR2 SMNVEV (reference sequence). The CDR3 is 15 amino acids. Trimming cost V 4 bases and J 8 bases, with 17 bases left between them. The CDR3: CASSSKQVREEKLFF. The CDR3 DNA is TGTGCCAGCAGTTCCAAACAGGTTCGGGAGGAAAAACTGTTTTTT.

The gene calls are TRBV6-2 or TRBV6-3 and TRBJ1-5; D gene ambiguous. CDR1 MNHEY and CDR2 SVGEGT come from the germline V gene. The germline V and J ends were trimmed by 4 bases and 6 bases, with 13 bases remaining between them. The CDR3 totals 14 residues. This CDR3 is CASSLTRGSQPQHF. CDR3 coding DNA: TGTGCCAGCAGTTTGACCCGGGGAAGTCAGCCCCAGCATTTT.

The rearrangement links TRBV29-1 to TRBJ2-1, with a possible D match to TRBD2 (5 bases). V lost 6 bases and J lost 4, with 10 bases in between. The CDR3 length is 12 residues. Germline loops: CDR1 SQVTM, CDR2 ANQGSEA. CDR3 loop: CSVAREYNEQFF. In DNA form, the CDR3 reads TGCAGCGTAGCTAGGGAGTACAATGAGCAGTTCTTC.

CDR3 DNA sequence: TGTGCCAGCAGCCTGACGGGCCAGGGGGGTACCGGGGAGCTGTTTTTT. Its protein product is CASSLTGQGGTGELFF. The chain links TRBV11-2 to TRBJ2-2; maybe TRBD1 (7 bases). The length of the CDR3 is 16 residues. CDR1 and CDR2 (germline): SGHAT, FQNNGV. V was trimmed by 5 bases and J by 5 bases, leaving 18 bases between them. The complete variable domain, with remaining parts taken from reference TRBV11-2 and TRBJ2-2, reads EAGVAQSPRYKIIEKRQSVAFWCNPISGHATLYWYQQILGQGPKLLIQFQNNGVVDDSQLPKDRFSAERLKGVDSTLKIQPAKLEDSAVYLCASSLTGQGGTGELFFGEGSRLTVL.

The chain is built from TRBV28 and TRBJ1-2; no definite D call. V was clipped by 2 bases and J by 4 bases, with 5 bases between them. CDR1 is MDHEN and CDR2 is SYDVKM in the germline V gene. The CDR3 runs to 12 residues. The CDR3 sequence: CASSLRVYGYTF. Here the CDR3 DNA reads TGTGCCAGCAGTTTACGGGTCTATGGCTACACCTTC.

The chain combines TRBV12-3 or TRBV12-4 with TRBJ1-6; D possibly corresponds to TRBD1 (6 bases). The CDR3 is made up of 13 amino acids. V shed 6 bases and J shed 10 bases, with 13 bases lying between them. The CDR3 bases are TGTGCCAGCAGCCAACGGGACACCTCACCCCTCCACTTT. It yields the protein CASSQRDTSPLHF.

The chain is built from TRBV21-1 and TRBJ1-1; the table's D gene call, TRBD1, was not cross checked with the DNA. TRBV21-1 is a pseudogene segment. This CDR3 has 15 amino acids. CDR3 sequence: CASSKEDRTFIVAFF. CDR3 nucleotide sequence: TGTGCCAGCAGCAAAGAGGACAGGACTTTTATAGTAGCTTTCTTT.

This sequence joins TRBV28 and TRBJ2-7, with a weak D call TRBD1 (10 bases). The CDR3 is made up of 21 amino acids. Germline V gene sequence: CDR1 MDHEN, CDR2 SYDVKM. Deletions cut 1 base from V and 5 bases from J, with 33 bases between. CDR3 amino acids: CASSLYGGQGMLAGVRNEQYF. CDR3 coding DNA: TGTGCCAGCAGTTTATATGGGGGACAGGGGATGTTAGCGGGAGTTAGAAACGAGCAGTACTTC.

The rearrangement uses TRBV7-9 and TRBJ1-4; 9 bases align to TRBD1. With 6 bases clipped from V and 5 bases from J, the junction kept 10 bases outside the gene matches. The CDR3 sequence is 16 residues long. Germline loops: CDR1 SEHNR, CDR2 FQNEAQ (reference sequence). This CDR3 reads CASRLYAGTGNEKLFF. For the CDR3, the DNA is TGTGCCAGCAGACTCTACGCCGGGACAGGGAATGAAAAACTGTTTTTT.

This chain uses TRBV10-3 with TRBJ1-4, with D uncertain. Looked up from germline, CDR1 is ENHRY and CDR2 is SYGVKD. CDR3 length: 14 residues. The V end was cut by 2 bases, the J end by 3 bases, with 7 bases between. The CDR3 region has the DNA TGTGCCATCAGTGAGCGGCAGGCTAATGAAAAACTGTTTTTT. Protein: CAISERQANEKLFF.

This clone was seen a handful of times. The chain links TRBV21-1 to TRBJ2-1; the listed D gene, TRBD1, was not tested against the DNA. TRBV21-1 is assigned pseudogene status. The CDR3 has 15 residues. The CDR3 sequence is CARDFRDRVYNEQFF. In DNA, the CDR3 is TGTGCCAGGGACTTCCGGGACAGGGTCTACAATGAGCAGTTCTTC.

The chain carries TRBV19 and TRBJ2-1, with 10 bases fitting TRBD1. Unmatched junction bases numbered 5, after V lost 5 bases and J lost 1 base. The CDR3 consists of 16 residues. Germline CDR1 reads LNHDA; CDR2 reads SQIVND (reference sequence). The chain's CDR3 is CASSSWTGGSYNEQFF. The DNA of the CDR3 is TGTGCCAGTAGTTCGTGGACAGGGGGGTCCTACAATGAGCAGTTCTTC.

This rearrangement joins TRBV5-4 to TRBJ2-4, with TRBD1 matching over 8 bases. V was clipped by 3 bases and J by 2 bases; unmatched bases: 7. From germline, CDR1 is SGHNT and CDR2 YYREEE (reference sequence). This CDR3 spans 16 amino acids. The CDR3, as DNA: TGTGCCAGCAGCTCAGGACAGGGAGTGCCCAAAAACATTCAGTACTTC. Protein: CASSSGQGVPKNIQYF.

J is TRBJ2-7 and V is TRBV9, with 7 bases aligning to TRBD1. V lost 4 bases to trimming and J lost 2 bases; unmatched junction nucleotides: 9. CDR3 length: 15 amino acids. Germline lookup yields CDR1 SGDLS and CDR2 YYNGEE. The chain's CDR3 is CASSPMTGTAYEQYF. The CDR3 nucleotides read TGTGCCAGCAGCCCTATGACAGGGACGGCCTACGAGCAGTACTTC.

The V gene is TRBV16, the J gene TRBJ2-3, with D possibly matching TRBD2 (5 bases). The CDR3 covers 14 residues. Germline V gene data show CDR1 as KGHSY and CDR2 as FQNENV. The V and J ends lost 7 bases and 1 base respectively, with 12 bases between them. CDR3 region: CASTLAAGTDTQYF. The CDR3 DNA reads TGTGCCAGCACCCTAGCCGCCGGCACAGATACGCAGTATTTT.

The rearrangement joins TRBV2 to TRBJ2-7, with 9 bases fitting TRBD2. CDR1 is SNHLY and CDR2 is FYNNEI in the germline V gene. The V and J ends lost 5 bases and 2 bases, in that order; junction bases with no gene match: 7. The CDR3 loop spans 15 amino acids. This CDR3 is CASSMSGGTAYEQYF. Here the CDR3 DNA reads TGTGCCAGCAGTATGAGCGGGGGGACAGCCTACGAGCAGTACTTC.

The chain recombines TRBV12-5 with TRBJ1-2; 9 positions agree with TRBD1. In germline, CDR1 is LGHNT, CDR2 FRNRAP. V lost 5 bases and J lost 5; bases outside the gene matches: 6. The CDR3 runs to 14 residues. The CDR3 here is CASGLQGAEYGYTF. The DNA of the CDR3 is TGTGCTAGTGGTCTACAGGGGGCCGAATATGGCTACACCTTC.

V and J are TRBV29-1 and TRBJ1-1; D is unclear. Per the germline V gene, CDR1 is SQVTM and CDR2 is ANQGSEA. Trimming left V 6 bases short and J 9 bases short, with 14 bases between. The CDR3 consists of 11 residues. The CDR3 DNA sequence: TGCAGCGTGGACGGAGGACGGAAAGCTTTCTTT. This sequence encodes CSVDGGRKAFF.

The rearrangement links TRBV5-4 to TRBJ1-1, with D unclear. The germline gives CDR1 SGHNT, CDR2 YYREEE (reference sequence). Between the trimmed V and J ends, which lost 0 bases and 1 base, there was a span of 10 bases. This CDR3 has 15 amino acids. The CDR3 DNA reads as TGTGCCAGCAGCTTGGCGGGGAGGGCGAACACTGAAGCTTTCTTT. Translation gives CASSLAGRANTEAFF.

This clone has a single count. The V and J genes are TRBV19 and TRBJ1-2; 7 bases map to TRBD1. Germline loops: CDR1 LNHDA, CDR2 SQIVND (reference sequence). Trimming took 7 bases from V and 4 from J; bases not matched to a gene: 3. The CDR3 is 12 residues long. This CDR3 reads CASNYRGYGYTF. DNA of the CDR3: TGTGCCAGTAACTACAGGGGCTATGGCTACACCTTC.

The CDR3 spells CAHGGRGPAREGYTF. CDR3 coding DNA: TGTGCCCATGGGGGCAGGGGACCCGCCCGTGAAGGCTACACCTTC. The chain links TRBV19 to TRBJ1-2; TRBD1 is a possible D gene (6 bases). Germline values: CDR1 LNHDA, CDR2 SQIVND (reference sequence). Trimming removed 11 bases from V and 8 bases from J, with 27 bases in between. This CDR3 comprises 15 residues.